This T cell receptor beta chain was retrieved from a study of CD8+ T cells in alopecia areata. Points from the study as a whole: More clonal than normal scalp was lesional scalp, particularly alopecia totalis/universalis.

Sample treatment: oral pan-JAK inhibitor, 5-10 mg twice daily. As to this clone: Its specificity is not known.

V was clipped by 1 base and J by 7 bases, with 8 bases between them. The CDR3 runs to 12 residues. Per germline, CDR1 SGHAT and CDR2 FQNNGV. Extracted from the samples, RNA was reverse transcribed into cDNA to serve as the sequencing template. Sequenced by immunoSEQ multiplex PCR; TCRdb stores in-frame clones only, minus some. The table has over 150,000 clones, approximately 55% seen once. The chain combines TRBV11-2 with TRBJ2-7; no clear D. Here the sequenced sample was CD8+ T cells sorted from blood, taken at week 24, from a patient treated with tofacitinib. The clonotype originates from a human donor with alopecia areata. The CDR3 region has the DNA TGTGCCAGCAGCTTAGTGGGAATAGAGCAGTACTTC. Encoded protein: CASSLVGIEQYF. Full variable domain (outside the CDR3, taken from reference TRBV11-2 and TRBJ2-7): EAGVAQSPRYKIIEKRQSVAFWCNPISGHATLYWYQQILGQGPKLLIQFQNNGVVDDSQLPKDRFSAERLKGVDSTLKIQPAKLEDSAVYLCASSLVGIEQYFGPGTRLTVT.